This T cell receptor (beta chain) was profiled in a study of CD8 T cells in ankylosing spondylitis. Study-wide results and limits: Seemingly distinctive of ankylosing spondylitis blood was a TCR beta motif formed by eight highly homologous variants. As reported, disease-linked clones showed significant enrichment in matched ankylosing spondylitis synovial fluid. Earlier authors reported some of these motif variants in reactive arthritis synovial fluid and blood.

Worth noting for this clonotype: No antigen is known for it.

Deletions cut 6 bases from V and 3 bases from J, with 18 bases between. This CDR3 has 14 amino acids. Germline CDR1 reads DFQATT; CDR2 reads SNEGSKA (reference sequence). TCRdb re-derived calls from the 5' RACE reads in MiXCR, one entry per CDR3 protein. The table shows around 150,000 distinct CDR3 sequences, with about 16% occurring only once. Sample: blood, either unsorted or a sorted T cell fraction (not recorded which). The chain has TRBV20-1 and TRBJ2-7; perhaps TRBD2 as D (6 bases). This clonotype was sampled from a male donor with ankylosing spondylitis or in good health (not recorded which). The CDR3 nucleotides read TGCAGTGCGCGACTAACGGGAGCGGGCTACGAGCAGTACTTC. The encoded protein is CSARLTGAGYEQYF.